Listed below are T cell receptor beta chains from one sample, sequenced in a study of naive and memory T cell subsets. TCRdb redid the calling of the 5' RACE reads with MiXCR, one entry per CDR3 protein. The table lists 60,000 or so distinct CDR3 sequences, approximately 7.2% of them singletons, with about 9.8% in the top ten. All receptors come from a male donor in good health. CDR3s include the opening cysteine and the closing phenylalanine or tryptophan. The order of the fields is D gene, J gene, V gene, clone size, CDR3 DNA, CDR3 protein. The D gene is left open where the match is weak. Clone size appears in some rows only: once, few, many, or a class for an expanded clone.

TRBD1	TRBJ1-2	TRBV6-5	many	TGTGCCAGCAGTTACTCCCGGACAGGGCCGAACTATGGCTACACCTTC	CASSYSRTGPNYGYTF
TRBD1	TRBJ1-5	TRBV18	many	TGTGCCAGCTCACCAGGCAGGGGGACCTATAGCAATCAGCCCCAGCATTTT	CASSPGRGTYSNQPQHF
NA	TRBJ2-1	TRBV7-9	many	TGTGCCAGCAGCTTAGGAGTCAATGAGCAGTTCTTC	CASSLGVNEQFF
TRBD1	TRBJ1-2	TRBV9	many	TGTGCCAGCAGCCCACAGGGGGGGAACTATGGCTACACCTTC	CASSPQGGNYGYTF
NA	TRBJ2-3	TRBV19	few	TGTGCCAGTAGTACATCGAGTAGTAAGGTAGCAGATACGCAGTATTTT	CASSTSSSKVADTQYF
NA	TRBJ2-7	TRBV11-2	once	TGTGCCAGCAGTCCCCTGGTCCCGAATTCCTACGAGCAGTACTTC	CASSPLVPNSYEQYF
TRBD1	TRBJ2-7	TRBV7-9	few	TGTGCCAGCAGCTTCCCCGGGACAGCTTCCTACGAGCAGTACTTC	CASSFPGTASYEQYF
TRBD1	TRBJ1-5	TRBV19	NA	TGTGCCAGTAGTATAGCCGGACAGGGTAACAATCAGCCCCAGCATTTT	CASSIAGQGNNQPQHF
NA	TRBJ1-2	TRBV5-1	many	TGCGCCAGCAGCTTGGACGGACCAGGGCATAACTATGGCTACACCTTC	CASSLDGPGHNYGYTF
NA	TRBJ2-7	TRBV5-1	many	TGCGCCAGCAGCTTGTCAGGCCTCCGCGAGCAGTACTTC	CASSLSGLREQYF
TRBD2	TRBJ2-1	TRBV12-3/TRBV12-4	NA	TGTGCCAGCAGTTTTTCCCTAGCGGGTTCCTCCTACAATGAGCAGTTCTTC	CASSFSLAGSSYNEQFF
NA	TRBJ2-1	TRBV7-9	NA	TGTGCCAGCAGCTTGGGTAGGGTAGTAGGCAATGAGCAGTTCTTC	CASSLGRVVGNEQFF
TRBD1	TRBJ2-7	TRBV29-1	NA	TGCAGCGTTGAAGGGACAGGGGAGGGCGAGCAGTACTTC	CSVEGTGEGEQYF
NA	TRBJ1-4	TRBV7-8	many	TGTGCCAGCAGCCCCCGTATCCTTGAAAAACTGTTTTTT	CASSPRILEKLFF
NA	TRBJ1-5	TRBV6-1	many	TGTGCCAGCAGTCATGGAGGGGGGGGAGAGCCCCAGCATTTT	CASSHGGGGEPQHF
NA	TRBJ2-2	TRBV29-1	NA	TGCAGCGTCTTCAGGGGCGGCACCGGGGAGCTGTTTTTT	CSVFRGGTGELFF
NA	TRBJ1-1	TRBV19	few	TGTGCCAGTAGTGCCCTTGGTGGGAGTACTGAAGCTTTCTTT	CASSALGGSTEAFF
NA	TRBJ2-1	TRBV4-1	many	TGCGCCAGCAGCCAAGGAGACAGCTCCTACAATGAGCAGTTCTTC	CASSQGDSSYNEQFF
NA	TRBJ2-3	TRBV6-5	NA	TGTGCCAGCAGTACACTACAGGGCAGCCGGGGCGCAGATACGCAGTATTTT	CASSTLQGSRGADTQYF
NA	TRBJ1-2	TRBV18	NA	TGTGCCAGCTCCGAGTCGCGTGGACAGAGTCATGGCTACACCTTC	CASSESRGQSHGYTF
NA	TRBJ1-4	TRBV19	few	TGTGCCAGTAGTGGTCCGACCCTTAATGAAAAACTGTTTTTT	CASSGPTLNEKLFF
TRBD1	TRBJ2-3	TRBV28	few	TGTGCCAGCAGTTTAACCGGGACAGGGGCCACAGATACGCAGTATTTT	CASSLTGTGATDTQYF
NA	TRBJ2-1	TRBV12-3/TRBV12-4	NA	TGTGCCAGCAGTTTAGCGCTAAGGGACCCGGGACAGTTCTTC	CASSLALRDPGQFF
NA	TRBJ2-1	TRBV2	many	TGTGCCAGCAGAGGGCCACGCGCGGGAAAGTCCTACAATGAGCAGTTCTTC	CASRGPRAGKSYNEQFF
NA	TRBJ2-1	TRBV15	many	TGTGCCACCAGCAGAGAGTCAGCCTACAATGAGCAGTTCTTC	CATSRESAYNEQFF
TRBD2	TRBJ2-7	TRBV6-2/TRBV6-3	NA	TGTGCCAGCAGTTACGAGGGTCTAGCGGGAGGTGCCTACGAGCAGTACTTC	CASSYEGLAGGAYEQYF
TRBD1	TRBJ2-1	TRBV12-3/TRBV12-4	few	TGTGCCAGCCTGGGGACAGGGGGACTTCCCTCCTACAATGAGCAGTTCTTC	CASLGTGGLPSYNEQFF
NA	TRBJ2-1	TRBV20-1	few	TGCAGTGCTAGGCGGGCGAGAGATGGGGCGAACAATGAGCAGTTCTTC	CSARRARDGANNEQFF
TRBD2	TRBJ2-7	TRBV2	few	TGTGCCAGCAGTGGGCCCCCGACTAGCCCAGTTAGAGACGAGCAGTACTTC	CASSGPPTSPVRDEQYF
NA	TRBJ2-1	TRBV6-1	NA	TGTGCCAGCAGTGAAGAGGAGGCAGGGGGGTACAATGAGCAGTTCTTC	CASSEEEAGGYNEQFF
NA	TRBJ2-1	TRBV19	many	TGTGCCAGTAACCCCGGGCCCAGCTCCTACAATGAGCAGTTCTTC	CASNPGPSSYNEQFF
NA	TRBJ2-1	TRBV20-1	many	TGCAGTGCTAGAGATACCGGCAGCTACAATGAGCAGTTCTTC	CSARDTGSYNEQFF
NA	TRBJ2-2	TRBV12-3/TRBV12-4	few	TGTGCCAGCAGGATCACGGGACCGAACACCGGGGAGCTGTTTTTT	CASRITGPNTGELFF
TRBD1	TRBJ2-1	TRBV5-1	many	TGCGCCAGCAGTTCCAAATCCGGGACAGGCTCCTACAATGAGCAGTTCTTC	CASSSKSGTGSYNEQFF
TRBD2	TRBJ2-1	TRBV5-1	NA	TGCGCCAGCAGCTTGGATGGGACTAGCGGGGGGGGATCAATGAGCAGTTGGCAGTTCTTC	CASSLDGTSGGGSMSSWQFF
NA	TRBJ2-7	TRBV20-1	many	TGCAGTGCTAGACCGCCGACGGCGGACCTCTACGAGCAGTACTTC	CSARPPTADLYEQYF
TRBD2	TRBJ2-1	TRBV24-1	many	TGTGCCACCAGTGCTACCCCGGGACTAGCGGACATCTACAATGAGCAGTTCTTC	CATSATPGLADIYNEQFF
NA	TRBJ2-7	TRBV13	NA	TGTGCCAGCAGCTTCCGGGGCCACGAGCAGTACTTC	CASSFRGHEQYF
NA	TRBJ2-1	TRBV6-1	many	TGTGCCAGCGGTGGACTGACGTCCTACAATGAGCAGTTCTTC	CASGGLTSYNEQFF
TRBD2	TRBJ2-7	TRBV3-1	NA	TGTGCCAGCAGCCCCGGGGCTAGCGGGAACTACGAGCAGTACTTC	CASSPGASGNYEQYF
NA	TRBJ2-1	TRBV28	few	TGTGCCAGCACCCTAAGTAGAAAGGAGCAGTTCTTC	CASTLSRKEQFF
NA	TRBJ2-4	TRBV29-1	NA	TGCAGCGCAACCCCCAGTTCCAAAAACATTCAGTACTTC	CSATPSSKNIQYF
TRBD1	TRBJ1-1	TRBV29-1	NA	TGCAGCGTTGGGGCAGGGGGATTAAACACTGAAGCTTTCTTT	CSVGAGGLNTEAFF
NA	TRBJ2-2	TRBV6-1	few	TGTGCCAGCAGTGGACCAGAGTCCGGGGAGCTGTTTTTT	CASSGPESGELFF
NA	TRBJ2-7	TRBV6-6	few	TGTGCCAGCAGTTACCCCGGTTCCCTCTACGAGCAGTACTTC	CASSYPGSLYEQYF
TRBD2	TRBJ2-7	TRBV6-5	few	TGTGCCAGCAGTTACTCCACGGGGGGACCCGAGCAGTACTTC	CASSYSTGGPEQYF
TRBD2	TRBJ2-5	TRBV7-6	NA	TGTGCCAGCAGCTTAGCGGGACTAGGCTTCCAAGAGACCCAGTACTTC	CASSLAGLGFQETQYF
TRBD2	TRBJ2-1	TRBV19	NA	TGTGCCAGTAGTATCAGTAGCGGGGGGGACAATGAGCAGTTCTTC	CASSISSGGDNEQFF
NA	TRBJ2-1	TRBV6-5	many	TGTGCCAGCAGTCTTGTCAACCGGAGATCTAGGGGCAATGAGCAGTTCTTC	CASSLVNRRSRGNEQFF
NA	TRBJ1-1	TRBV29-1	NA	TGCAGCGTTGCCAGTGAAGACACTGAAGCTTTCTTT	CSVASEDTEAFF
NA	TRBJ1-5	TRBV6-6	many	TGTGCCAGCAGTTCTCTGGGGCCCCAGCATTTT	CASSSLGPQHF
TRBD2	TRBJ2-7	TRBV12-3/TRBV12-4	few	TGTGCCAGCAGCCCTACCCTAGCGGGAGCTCTGGACGAGCAGTACTTC	CASSPTLAGALDEQYF